This T cell receptor (beta chain) derives from a study of blood T cell repertoires in COVID-19. Study as a whole: COVID-19 samples, acute and convalescent, were from the United States, Italy and Spain. Nucleic acid was either cDNA or gDNA, and it came from T cells, B-cell-depleted T cells, or PBMCs.

The CDR3 sequence is 16 residues long. The V gene lost 0 bases and the J gene lost 8 bases, with 17 bases spanning the gap. In germline, CDR1 is MNHNS, CDR2 SASEGT. Using immunoSEQ multiplex PCR, the repertoire was profiled, and TCRdb retains in-frame clones only, with some absent. This sample has about 310,000 clones, with almost 90% found just once. Participant-given clinical history determined each cohort assignment. The sample was PBMCs or T cells enriched from blood (not recorded which). The chain couples TRBV6-1 to TRBJ2-1; TRBD2 might be the D (6 bases). This sequence originates from a woman aged 18-30 years with acute COVID-19. Here the CDR3 reads CASSEAGGWDGDEQFF. DNA of the CDR3: TGTGCCAGCAGTGAAGCGGGAGGATGGGATGGCGATGAGCAGTTCTTC.